The clone carrying this T cell receptor beta chain was observed a handful of times. Its antigen is as yet unknown. The sample's time point: newly diagnosed GD, antithyroid drugs for less than 3 months. Researchers made the TCR library from RNA that was extracted from PBMCs. This sample is part of a study of regulatory T cells in long-lasting Graves disease. The study, taken as a whole, reports: It was peripheral blood alone, not thyroid tissue, that was studied.

Construction of TCR beta libraries relied on iRepertoire HTBI primers and on Arm-PCR targeting CDR3 regions. In TCRdb, the multiplex PCR reads were re-called with MiXCR into one record per CDR3 protein. Of approximately 540,000 distinct CDR3 sequences in the sample, around 13% were seen once. The same sample was also studied in work on T cells in Graves' hyperthyroidism and ophthalmopathy. This second study notes: The study excluded patients with uncontrolled infection, other autoimmune disease, pregnancy or lactation.

This sample comprised peripheral blood mononuclear cells (PBMCs), obtained at new diagnosis, from a patient treated with antithyroid drugs. This clonotype originated in a woman aged 25 to 39 with Graves disease.

This CDR3 reads CASSFPASRSDPLHF. CDR3 coding DNA: TGTGCCAGCAGCTTCCCCGCTTCCCGCTCTGACCCCCTCCACTTT. The chain has TRBV7-2 and TRBJ1-6; the D is unclear. Trimming left V 3 bases short and J 13 bases short, with 19 bases between. CDR3 length equals 15 residues. Germline V lookup: CDR1 SGHTA, CDR2 FQGNSA.